The present T cell receptor beta chain was sequenced within a study of blood T cells in healthy people across ages. Study conclusions and caveats: Estimates of total diversity, which came from one million sequenced T cells, were considered to be underestimates. Roughly linear declines in TCR beta diversity per million T cells occurred with age. It was not possible, with unsorted PBMCs, to conclusively compare naive and antigen-experienced cells.

The germline V gene has CDR1 MDHEN and CDR2 SYDVKM. The CDR3 sequence is 14 residues long. Through a sample-barcoded 5' primer and a J-beta primer mix, a second PCR was run for about 7 to 12 cycles. A single record per CDR3 protein comes from TCRdb applying MiXCR to the 5' RACE reads. The sample lists approximately 2,000,000 distinct CDR3 sequences, around 40% occurring once. Comment on this clonotype: Its antigen remains unidentified. One junction end disagrees with the germline gene, perhaps due to a read error.

Specimen: blood. The chain employs TRBV28 and TRBJ1-5; no definite D call. The clonotype comes from a human donor in good health. The CDR3 region is CASRLSSSNQPQHF. The CDR3, as DNA: TGTGCCAGCAGATTATCCAGTAGCAATCAGCCCCAGCATTTT.